Following are 22 T cell receptor beta chains from one sample sequenced in a study of T cell clones after liver transplantation. Repertoires were generated with immunoSEQ multiplex PCR, while TCRdb's copy carries only in-frame clones and drops some. Among some 20,000 clones listed, approximately 84% were seen once. The sample was CD8+ T cells from blood, taken 54 months after liver transplant. The receptors stem from a human patient who received a liver transplant. Certain T cells may be donor cells from the graft.

The chain couples TRBV11-2 to TRBJ2-6; D uncertain. This CDR3 contains 19 residues. The germline V gene has CDR1 SGHAT and CDR2 FQNNGV. Trimming pared 5 bases from V and 5 bases from J, leaving 25 bases between. The CDR3 DNA reads as TGTGCCAGCAGCAATAGAGAAACCAAGCAACAAAGTCGGGCCAACGTCCTGACTTTC. The encoded protein is CASSNRETKQQSRANVLTF.

The genes are TRBV27 and TRBJ2-1; the match to TRBD2 covers 9 bases. V gave up 3 bases and J gave up 10 bases; unmatched junction bases: 4. CDR3 size: 13 residues. CDR1 and CDR2 from the germline V gene are MNHEY and SMNVEV (reference sequence). The chain's CDR3 is CASSFNSGGEQFF. The CDR3, as DNA: TGTGCCAGCAGTTTCAACAGCGGGGGGGAGCAGTTCTTC.

The gene calls are TRBV11-2 and TRBJ2-7; the match to TRBD2 covers 12 bases. The V gene end was trimmed by 1 base and the J gene end by 3 bases; junction bases not matched to a gene: 4. CDR3 size: 16 residues. The V gene's germline CDR1 is SGHAT and CDR2 FQNNGV. The DNA of the CDR3 is TGTGCCAGCAGCTTAGTTGCTAGCGGGGGGGGCTACGAGCAGTACTTC. Amino acids: CASSLVASGGGYEQYF.

The CDR3 reads CASSFDSSGANVLTF. CDR3 bases: TGTGCCAGCAGTTTCGACAGCTCTGGGGCCAACGTCCTGACTTTC. The rearrangement links TRBV2 to TRBJ2-6; possibly TRBD1 for D (5 bases). The CDR3 spans 15 residues. CDR1 and CDR2 (germline): SNHLY, FYNNEI. The V end lost 5 bases, the J end lost 0 bases, and 8 bases lay between the germline ends.

The V and J genes are TRBV5-6 and TRBJ1-5; 9 positions match TRBD1. The ends lost 0 bases at V and 0 bases at J; junction bases unmatched: 7. Germline CDR1 reads SGHDT; CDR2 reads YYEEEE. CDR3 length: 18 amino acids. The CDR3 bases are TGTGCCAGCAGCTTGGCGGTGGACAGGGGCAATAGCAATCAGCCCCAGCATTTT. This translates into CASSLAVDRGNSNQPQHF.

The chain recombines TRBV28 with TRBJ1-1; no clear D. This CDR3 spans 14 amino acids. V gave up 3 bases and J gave up 1 base, with 9 bases separating them. Looked up from germline, CDR1 is MDHEN and CDR2 is SYDVKM. CDR3 nucleotides: TGTGCCAGCAGTTTGACTACGGGGAACACTGAAGCTTTCTTT. Protein sequence: CASSLTTGNTEAFF.

The chain uses TRBV19 and TRBJ1-5, with D perhaps TRBD1 (5 bases). V lost 7 bases and J 1 base, leaving 17 bases between the germline ends. The germline CDR1 and CDR2 sequences are LNHDA and SQIVND (reference sequence). The CDR3 spans 16 residues. The CDR3 reads CASKGEALGSNQPQHF. The CDR3 DNA sequence: TGTGCCAGTAAAGGGGAGGCATTAGGCAGCAATCAGCCCCAGCATTTT.

The sample holds one count of this clone. The CDR3 loop reads CASSLDPREYGYEQYF. The CDR3 nucleotides are TGTGCCAGCAGCTTAGACCCCAGAGAGTATGGCTACGAGCAGTACTTC. The chain couples TRBV7-8 to TRBJ2-7; D unclear. The CDR3 sequence is 16 residues long. V dropped 1 base and J dropped 3 bases, with 16 bases sitting between them. Germline V lookup: CDR1 SGHVS, CDR2 FQNEAQ.

The genes are TRBV28 and TRBJ1-2; D is unresolved. Germline lookup yields CDR1 MDHEN and CDR2 SYDVKM. This CDR3 spans 14 amino acids. V lost 6 bases and J 2 bases, leaving 13 bases between the germline ends. The CDR3 DNA follows: TGTGCCAGCAGCCGCCGGGTCAGGAACTATGGCTACACCTTC. It specifies CASSRRVRNYGYTF.

This chain links TRBV27 with TRBJ2-1, with 8 bases fitting TRBD1. V gave up 6 bases and J gave up 6 bases; unmatched junction bases: 10. CDR1 and CDR2 from the germline V gene are MNHEY and SMNVEV (reference sequence). This CDR3 has 15 residues. Written as DNA, the CDR3 is TGTGCCAGCAGATACGGACAGGGTAAGGCCAATGAGCAGTTCTTC. Translation: CASRYGQGKANEQFF.

The chain couples TRBV7-3 to TRBJ2-7; tentatively, D is TRBD1 (6 bases). Between the trimmed V and J ends, which lost 3 bases and 4 bases, there was a span of 10 bases. Germline CDR1 reads SGHTA; CDR2 reads FQGTGA. The CDR3 has 13 residues. CDR3 protein: CASSFTGSYEQYF. CDR3 nucleotides: TGTGCCAGCAGCTTCACAGGGTCTTACGAGCAGTACTTC.

The DNA for the CDR3 is TGTGCCAGCACCCCGGCTGAGAGCAATCAGCCCCAGCATTTT. This codes for CASTPAESNQPQHF. The chain recombines TRBV2 with TRBJ1-5, with D hard to call. The CDR3 sequence is 14 residues long. CDR1 and CDR2 (germline): SNHLY, FYNNEI. V was pared by 7 bases and J by 1 base, with 11 bases between.

This chain links TRBV9 with TRBJ1-4, with TRBD1 as a possible D gene (6 bases). CDR3 length equals 15 residues. The V and J ends lost 6 bases and 5 bases respectively, with 17 bases between them. Looked up from germline, CDR1 is SGDLS and CDR2 is YYNGEE. CDR3 coding DNA: TGTGCCAGCACCGTCGCTGGGGGCTGGAATGAAAAACTGTTTTTT. Its translation is CASTVAGGWNEKLFF.

This clone was picked up one time. The J gene is TRBJ2-1, the V gene TRBV7-9, with 7 bases fitting TRBD1. V lost 5 bases to trimming and J lost 6 bases; unmatched junction nucleotides: 7. CDR1 and CDR2 from the germline V gene are SEHNR and FQNEAQ (reference sequence). The CDR3 consists of 14 residues. CDR3 DNA sequence: TGTGCCAGCAGCCCTGGGACAGCGCCCAATGAGCAGTTCTTC. Its translation: CASSPGTAPNEQFF.

Many counts were recorded for this clone. The chain carries TRBV6-5 and TRBJ1-5, with TRBD1 matching over 7 bases. The CDR3 runs to 15 residues. The germline V gene has CDR1 MNHEY and CDR2 SVGAGI. The junction had 7 bases not matched to a gene; V was cut back by 5 bases and J by 3 bases. This CDR3 reads CASSTTGQNNQPQHF. The CDR3 DNA reads TGTGCCAGCAGTACGACAGGGCAAAACAATCAGCCCCAGCATTTT.

V and J are TRBV6-1 and TRBJ2-3; 11 bases map to TRBD1. CDR1 MNHNS and CDR2 SASEGT come from the germline V gene. CDR3 length equals 15 residues. V lost 0 bases to trimming and J lost 4 bases; unmatched junction nucleotides: 0. CDR3 nucleotide sequence: TGTGCCAGCAGTGAAGCGGGACAGGGGGCAGATACGCAGTATTTT. It yields the protein CASSEAGQGADTQYF.

Here the CDR3 reads CASKGLWGSNQPQHF. The CDR3 DNA sequence: TGTGCCAGCAAGGGTTTATGGGGGAGCAATCAGCCCCAGCATTTT. The chain carries TRBV6-1 and TRBJ1-5; tentative D call: TRBD1 (5 bases). The CDR3 totals 15 residues. Germline V gives CDR1 MNHNS, CDR2 SASEGT. V was clipped by 7 bases and J by 1 base, with 14 bases between them.

The CDR3: CASSEGNQPQHF. In nucleotides, the CDR3 is TGTGCCAGCAGTGAGGGTAATCAGCCCCAGCATTTT. V and J are TRBV6-1 and TRBJ1-5; D remains unclear. Germline CDR1 MNHNS, CDR2 SASEGT. CDR3 length equals 12 residues. The V end was cut by 3 bases, the J end by 4 bases, with 4 bases between.

The chain joins TRBV28 to TRBJ2-5; tentative D call: TRBD2 (5 bases). The CDR3 runs 13 residues. Germline V gives CDR1 MDHEN, CDR2 SYDVKM. V was clipped by 5 bases and J by 2 bases, with 9 bases between them. The CDR3 DNA sequence: TGTGCCAGCAGTCCCCGGACTCAAGAGACCCAGTACTTC. Its translation: CASSPRTQETQYF.

The chain recombines TRBV6-6 with TRBJ1-1, with D possibly matching TRBD1 (6 bases). Germline V gene lookup returns CDR1 MNHNY and CDR2 SVGAGI (reference sequence). The CDR3 is made up of 14 amino acids. V lost 2 bases and J lost 2, with 9 bases in between. The CDR3 region is CASSYLDSNTEAFF. DNA of the CDR3: TGTGCCAGCAGTTACCTGGACAGTAACACTGAAGCTTTCTTT.

By share, this clone counts as large. This chain connects TRBV28 to TRBJ1-5; D is possibly TRBD1 (5 bases). Per the germline V gene, CDR1 is MDHEN and CDR2 is SYDVKM. This CDR3 has 14 residues. Trimming pared 3 bases from V and 7 bases from J, leaving 13 bases between. CDR3 coding DNA: TGTGCCAGCAGTTTCTGGCAGGGTGGACAGCCCCAGCATTTT. This codes for CASSFWQGGQPQHF.

The chain uses TRBV11-2 and TRBJ2-6; no definite D call. The CDR3 contains 14 residues. The V end was cut by 1 base, the J end by 2 bases, with 3 bases between. The germline V gene has CDR1 SGHAT and CDR2 FQNNGV. CDR3 sequence: CASSLAAGANVLTF. DNA of the CDR3: TGTGCCAGCAGCTTAGCGGCTGGGGCCAACGTCCTGACTTTC.